Presented here are 27 T cell receptor beta chains from one specimen sequenced in a study of blood T cell repertoires in COVID-19. The protocol was immunoSEQ multiplex PCR, while the TCRdb copy is restricted to in-frame clones and leaves out a portion. The sample yields over 130,000 clones, nearly 80% seen once. Sequencing was carried out using PBMCs or T cells enriched from blood (not recorded which). These receptors came from a woman in her 50s who had recovered from COVID-19.

This clone has a handful of counts. The CDR3: CASSFRTSGTYEQYF. CDR3 nucleotide sequence: TGTGCCAGCAGCTTCCGGACTAGCGGGACCTACGAGCAGTACTTC. The V and J genes are TRBV13 and TRBJ2-7; 12 bases line up with TRBD2. Germline assignment: CDR1 PRHDT and CDR2 FYEKMQ (reference sequence). CDR3 length equals 15 residues. With 3 bases clipped from V and 2 bases from J, the junction kept 2 bases outside the gene matches.

V and J are TRBV5-4 and TRBJ1-1; D is perhaps TRBD1 (6 bases). The germline gives CDR1 SGHNT, CDR2 YYREEE (reference sequence). The CDR3 contains 15 residues. Trimming pared 4 bases from V and 1 base from J, leaving 14 bases between. The CDR3 protein is CASSPGGTGNTEAFF. CDR3 bases: TGTGCCAGCAGCCCGGGGGGCACTGGGAACACTGAAGCTTTCTTT.

The V gene is TRBV3-1 (or the pseudogene TRBV3-2), the J gene TRBJ1-2; 7 bases map to TRBD1. The CDR3 has 14 amino acids. Looked up from germline, CDR1 is LGHDT and CDR2 is YNNKEL (reference sequence). V shed 3 bases and J 5 bases; nucleotides not matched to a gene: 6. CDR3: CASSHRQGVYGYTF. Here the CDR3 DNA reads TGTGCCAGCAGCCATCGACAGGGAGTATATGGCTACACCTTC.

The chain combines TRBV12-3 or TRBV12-4 with TRBJ2-7; D possibly corresponds to TRBD1 (6 bases). The CDR3 spans 11 residues. V was shortened by 6 bases and J by 8 bases, with 11 bases between the two germline ends. The CDR3 coding sequence is TGTGCCAGCAGCCAAGGGGGAAAGCAGTACTTC. It is translated as CASSQGGKQYF.

This CDR3 is CASSMRTSGRTIEQYF. The CDR3, as DNA: TGTGCCAGCAGCATGAGGACTAGCGGGAGGACAATCGAGCAGTACTTC. The chain uses TRBV7-2 and TRBJ2-7; 14 nucleotides agree with TRBD2. This CDR3 has 16 amino acids. Germline V gene sequence: CDR1 SGHTA, CDR2 FQGNSA. V lost 5 bases, J lost 6 bases, and 9 bases stayed unmatched.

The chain links TRBV9 to TRBJ2-1, with TRBD2 matching over 9 bases. CDR1 is SGDLS and CDR2 is YYNGEE in the germline V gene. The CDR3 loop spans 16 amino acids. V shed 0 bases, J shed 6 bases, and the junction held 7 bases outside the gene matches. The CDR3, as DNA: TGTGCCAGCAGCGTAGATCCTAGCGGGATTCGCAATGAGCAGTTCTTC. It is translated as CASSVDPSGIRNEQFF.

The gene calls are TRBV27 and TRBJ2-7, with a weak D call TRBD1 (6 bases). This CDR3 is built from 14 residues. From germline, CDR1 is MNHEY and CDR2 SMNVEV (reference sequence). V dropped 0 bases and J dropped 5 bases, with 11 bases sitting between them. DNA of the CDR3: TGTGCCAGCAGTTTATCCACAGGGCGTGACGAGCAGTACTTC. Protein product: CASSLSTGRDEQYF.

The chain uses TRBV11-2 and TRBJ2-3; tentatively, D is TRBD1 (6 bases). From germline, CDR1 is SGHAT and CDR2 FQNNGV. The CDR3 sequence is 14 residues long. The germline V and J ends were trimmed by 5 bases and 4 bases, with 13 bases remaining between them. CDR3 residues: CASSHPGHSDTQYF. The CDR3 DNA follows: TGTGCCAGCAGCCATCCGGGACACTCAGATACGCAGTATTTT.

This clone was counted only a few times. V gene TRBV30 combines with J gene TRBJ1-4; tentative D call: TRBD1 (5 bases). The CDR3 extends over 13 amino acids. V was clipped by 8 bases and J by 0 bases, with 10 bases between them. Germline V gene sequence: CDR1 GTSNPN, CDR2 SVGIG (reference sequence). The CDR3 DNA follows: TGTGCCGCGGACATCTCAACTAATGAAAAACTGTTTTTT. Translated, it gives CAADISTNEKLFF.

This clone occurred a few times. V is TRBV3-1 (or the pseudogene TRBV3-2) and J is TRBJ2-1; 9 bases fit TRBD2. CDR1 and CDR2 from the germline V gene are LGHDT and YNNKEL (reference sequence). The CDR3 covers 17 residues. The V gene end was trimmed by 0 bases and the J gene end by 6 bases; junction bases not matched to a gene: 9. The CDR3 loop is CASSQDRGGRAVNEQFF. CDR3 sequence (DNA): TGTGCCAGCAGCCAAGACCGGGGCGGGAGGGCCGTCAATGAGCAGTTCTTC.

This rearrangement joins TRBV4-2 to TRBJ1-4, with 8 nucleotides matching TRBD1. The V gene end was trimmed by 1 base and the J gene end by 0 bases; junction bases not matched to a gene: 7. Germline assignment: CDR1 LGHNA and CDR2 YNFKEQ. CDR3 length: 18 residues. In DNA form, the CDR3 reads TGTGCCAGCAGCCAAGGAGGGGACAGGTTTGCAACTAATGAAAAACTGTTTTTT. It codes for CASSQGGDRFATNEKLFF.

This CDR3 reads CASSLSRRDGLETQYF. The DNA of the CDR3 is TGTGCCAGCAGTTTATCCCGGCGGGATGGACTGGAGACCCAGTACTTC. The chain links TRBV27 to TRBJ2-5, with D possibly TRBD2 on 6 matching bases. Germline V gene lookup returns CDR1 MNHEY and CDR2 SMNVEV (reference sequence). The CDR3 loop spans 16 amino acids. Trimming left V 0 bases short and J 5 bases short, with 16 bases between.

The genes are TRBV10-2 and TRBJ2-1, with 10 bases identical to TRBD2. The V and J ends lost 7 bases and 7 bases, in that order; junction bases with no gene match: 10. Per germline, CDR1 WSHSY and CDR2 SAAADI. There are 15 residues in the CDR3. The DNA of the CDR3 is TGCGCCAGCAACGGATTAGCGGGAGGTGGGAATGAGCAGTTCTTC. It codes for CASNGLAGGGNEQFF.

The gene calls are TRBV7-2 and TRBJ1-5; D uncertain. The germline CDR1 and CDR2 sequences are SGHTA and FQGNSA. This CDR3 spans 16 amino acids. Trimming removed 1 base from V and 0 bases from J, with 10 bases in between. As DNA, the CDR3 is TGTGCCAGCAGCTTAGATGCCGGGTCTAGCAATCAGCCCCAGCATTTT. Translated, it gives CASSLDAGSSNQPQHF. The complete variable domain, with remaining parts taken from reference TRBV7-2 and TRBJ1-5, reads GAGVSQSPSNKVTEKGKDVELRCDPISGHTALYWYRQSLGQGLEFLIYFQGNSAPDKSGLPSDRFSAERTGGSVSTLTIQRTQQEDSAVYLCASSLDAGSSNQPQHFGDGTRLSIL.

V usage is TRBV10-3 and J usage is TRBJ1-2; a weak D match, TRBD1 (6 bases). The CDR3 extends over 13 amino acids. Germline V gene lookup returns CDR1 ENHRY and CDR2 SYGVKD. V lost 0 bases and J 7 bases, leaving 9 bases between the germline ends. DNA for the CDR3: TGTGCCATCAGTGAGTCGAGGGGGACTGGCTACACCTTC. Its translation is CAISESRGTGYTF.

The chain uses TRBV5-1 and TRBJ2-3; no reliable D call. The V and J ends lost 0 bases and 4 bases respectively, with 3 bases between them. This CDR3 contains 12 residues. CDR1 is SGHRS, CDR2 YFSETQ, per germline. The CDR3 DNA follows: TGCGCCAGCAGCTTGGTATCAGATACGCAGTATTTT. Residues: CASSLVSDTQYF.

The rearrangement links TRBV30 to TRBJ1-2; no clear D. The germline CDR1 and CDR2 sequences are GTSNPN and SVGIG (reference sequence). CDR3 size: 14 residues. Trimming took off 0 bases at V and 4 bases at J, with 12 bases between the two ends. CDR3 sequence: CAWSVKARGYGYTF. DNA for the CDR3: TGTGCCTGGAGTGTAAAGGCCCGAGGCTATGGCTACACCTTC.

This clone was counted only a few times. This chain connects TRBV18 to TRBJ1-1; D uncertain. Germline CDR1 and CDR2: KGHSH and LQKENI. The V and J ends lost 5 bases and 1 base respectively, with 17 bases between them. This CDR3 is built from 16 residues. The DNA for the CDR3 is TGTGCCAGCTCAGTACGTGGATATGGGCAGAACACTGAAGCTTTCTTT. Translated, it gives CASSVRGYGQNTEAFF. Drawing the rest from reference TRBV18 and TRBJ1-1, the complete variable domain is NAGVMQNPRHLVRRRGQEARLRCSPMKGHSHVYWYRQLPEEGLKFMVYLQKENIIDESGMPKERFSAEFPKEGPSILRIQQVVRGDSAAYFCASSVRGYGQNTEAFFGQGTRLTVV.

The count of this clone is one. CDR3 protein: CATGPQGDNSPLHF. The CDR3 DNA sequence: TGTGCCACCGGGCCGCAGGGGGATAATTCACCCCTCCACTTT. The chain recombines TRBV10-3 with TRBJ1-6; 7 bases align to TRBD1. Germline V gene lookup returns CDR1 ENHRY and CDR2 SYGVKD. The length of the CDR3 is 14 residues. V was pared by 10 bases and J by 5 bases, with 8 bases of the junction left unmatched.

This clone was seen a handful of times. The rearrangement uses TRBV18 and TRBJ2-5; D ambiguous. V lost 4 bases and J lost 2, with 17 bases in between. Germline CDR1 KGHSH, CDR2 LQKENI. The CDR3 spans 16 residues. The CDR3 sequence: CASSLAAASSQETQYF. In DNA form, the CDR3 reads TGTGCCAGCTCACTTGCCGCCGCGAGTTCGCAAGAGACCCAGTACTTC.

This rearrangement joins TRBV11-2 to TRBJ2-1; 7 bases align to TRBD2. Looked up from germline, CDR1 is SGHAT and CDR2 is FQNNGV. The V segment lost 5 bases and the J segment 5 bases; nucleotides outside the gene matches: 9. This CDR3 has 15 residues. The CDR3 here is CASSPGGGPHNEQFF. CDR3 in DNA: TGTGCCAGCAGCCCTGGGGGAGGGCCCCACAATGAGCAGTTCTTC.

In its sample, this clone was seen a few times. The chain joins TRBV5-4 to TRBJ2-5; 7 bases are shared with TRBD2. V shed 3 bases, J shed 4 bases, and the junction held 9 bases outside the gene matches. The CDR3 covers 15 residues. Germline V gives CDR1 SGHNT, CDR2 YYREEE (reference sequence). CDR3 in DNA: TGTGCCAGCAGCTATTCCGGGCGGGGGTTAGAGACCCAGTACTTC. Residues: CASSYSGRGLETQYF.

The gene calls are TRBV28 and TRBJ2-1; 10 bases map to TRBD2. V shed 5 bases, J shed 9 bases, and the junction held 7 bases outside the gene matches. The germline V gene has CDR1 MDHEN and CDR2 SYDVKM. This CDR3 is 14 amino acids long. The DNA for the CDR3 is TGTGCCAGCAGTAGACGACTAGCGGGTCTTGAGCAGTTCTTC. Translated, it gives CASSRRLAGLEQFF.

The chain joins TRBV10-3 to TRBJ1-1; D is possibly TRBD1 (6 bases). Trimming took off 11 bases at V and 6 bases at J, with 19 bases between the two ends. Germline V gives CDR1 ENHRY, CDR2 SYGVKD. CDR3 length: 13 residues. The CDR3 nucleotides are TGTGCCGTAGCCGGGGGGCTTACTCCTGAAGCTTTCTTT. It codes for CAVAGGLTPEAFF.

V and J are TRBV18 and TRBJ2-7; TRBD1 agrees at 10 bases. Per the germline V gene, CDR1 is KGHSH and CDR2 is LQKENI. J was trimmed by 0 bases and V by 5 bases; bases with no gene match: 1. The CDR3 has 14 amino acids. In DNA form, the CDR3 reads TGTGCCAGCTCAGGACAGGGGGACTCCTACGAGCAGTACTTC. Its translation is CASSGQGDSYEQYF.

The chain carries TRBV9 and TRBJ1-3; the D gene is possibly TRBD1 (5 bases). The CDR3 has 14 residues. The germline CDR1 and CDR2 sequences are SGDLS and YYNGEE. The V and J ends lost 2 bases and 2 bases respectively, with 8 bases between them. CDR3 coding DNA: TGTGCCAGCAGCGTTGCAGGGACTGGAAACACCATATATTTT. This encodes CASSVAGTGNTIYF.

This clone was picked up a small number of times. V usage is TRBV2 and J usage is TRBJ1-1, with D perhaps matching TRBD1 (6 bases). Germline CDR1 SNHLY, CDR2 FYNNEI. V shed 6 bases and J shed 0 bases, with 11 bases lying between them. The CDR3 runs 14 residues. CDR3 DNA sequence: TGTGCCAGCAGACCGGGACACCTGAACACTGAAGCTTTCTTT. Its translation is CASRPGHLNTEAFF. The full variable domain, its missing parts supplied by reference TRBV2 and TRBJ1-1, is EPEVTQTPSHQVTQMGQEVILRCVPISNHLYFYWYRQILGQKVEFLVSFYNNEISEKSEIFDDQFSVERPDGSNFTLKIRSTKLEDSAMYFCASRPGHLNTEAFFGQGTRLTVV.